Below, one TCR beta chain is given with its context. Its cognate antigen is unknown. The entry originates in a study of T-cell reconstitution after alpha-beta-depleted transplantation in children. Study conclusions and caveats: Several hundred expanded graft clones reportedly gave rise to the alpha-beta T cells present about two months after transplant. Among T cells one year after transplant, newly produced cells accounted for most counts and diversity.

Preparation of the TCRbeta library was carried out with unique molecular identifiers. One entry per CDR3 protein results from TCRdb running MiXCR on the PCR reads. The sample has roughly 350,000 distinct CDR3 sequences; around 16% are singletons. The CDR3 is 15 amino acids. The V and J ends lost 0 bases and 0 bases respectively, with 9 bases between them. Germline V CDR1 and CDR2: MNHEY, SVGAGI. The chain uses TRBV6-5 and TRBJ2-7, with unresolved D. The material sequenced was PBMCs, mostly from graft donor cells, taken 360 days after TCRalphabeta/CD19-depleted stem cell transplant. This TCR came from a male patient between 2 and 9 years old who had a stem cell transplant for acute lymphoblastic leukemia, so the T cells may come from the graft donor. Here the CDR3 DNA reads TGTGCCAGCAGTTACTCGGGCCGAGTCTCCTACGAGCAGTACTTC. Residues: CASSYSGRVSYEQYF.